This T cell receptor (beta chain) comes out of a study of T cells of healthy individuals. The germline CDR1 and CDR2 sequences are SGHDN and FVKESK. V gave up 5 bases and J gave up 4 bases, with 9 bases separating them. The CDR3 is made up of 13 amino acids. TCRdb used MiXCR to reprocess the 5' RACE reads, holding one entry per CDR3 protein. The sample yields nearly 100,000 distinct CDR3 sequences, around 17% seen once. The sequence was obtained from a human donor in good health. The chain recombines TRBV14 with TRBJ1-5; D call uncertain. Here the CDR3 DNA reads TGTGCCAGCAGCTCGTACGAGAATCAGCCCCAGCATTTT. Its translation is CASSSYENQPQHF. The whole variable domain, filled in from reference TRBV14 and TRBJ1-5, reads EAGVTQFPSHSVIEKGQTVTLRCDPISGHDNLYWYRRVMGKEIKFLLHFVKESKQDESGMPNNRFLAERTGGTYSTLKVQPAELEDSGVYFCASSSYENQPQHFGDGTRLSIL.